These T cell receptor beta chains were read from a single sample in a study of T-cell memory formation after mild COVID-19. TCRdb re-called the 5' RACE reads through MiXCR, storing one row per CDR3 protein. Of nearly 350,000 distinct CDR3 sequences listed, 13% are singletons. The material sequenced was PBMCs or a T cell subset sorted from them (not recorded which). These TCRs come from a young man who had mild COVID-19 (a few samples of this study predate the infection). Cell type and time point are not known. CDR3s leave out the opening cysteine and the closing phenylalanine or tryptophan. The order of the fields is V gene, D gene, CDR3 protein. D genes are given only for firm matches.

V: TRBV10-3; D: NA; CDR3: ATTGTANYGYT
V: TRBV9; D: TRBD1; CDR3: ASSVGWDRVGGYT
V: TRBV3-2; D: NA; CDR3: ASHRAPGQGYGYT
V: TRBV6-5; D: NA; CDR3: ASSYLMGREGYT
V: TRBV7-8; D: TRBD1; CDR3: ASSTTGEYSNQPQH
V: TRBV5-6; D: NA; CDR3: ASSAAAGDTQY
V: TRBV3-1; D: NA; CDR3: ASEHGSGGTEAF
V: TRBV5-1; D: NA; CDR3: ASSLDTRNYEQY
V: TRBV7-3; D: TRBD1; CDR3: ASSLLGQGSTDTKY
V: TRBV5-1; D: NA; CDR3: ASSLLTAADTQY
V: TRBV19; D: NA; CDR3: ATIPREGAEAF
V: TRBV6-5; D: NA; CDR3: ASSYSGKTYEQY
V: TRBV20-1; D: TRBD2; CDR3: SARSGTSGGETQY
V: TRBV18; D: NA; CDR3: ASSPRAGVQPQH
V: TRBV6-1; D: NA; CDR3: ASSDLKVVRGRTEAF
V: TRBV4-3; D: NA; CDR3: ASSQGVMGTPPLH
V: TRBV6-2/TRBV6-3; D: NA; CDR3: ASSSGDATGDTQY
V: TRBV21-1; D: NA; CDR3: ASSPPGGGTGELF
V: TRBV5-1; D: NA; CDR3: ASSLTIGTDTQY
V: TRBV28; D: TRBD2; CDR3: ASSLPQRGYNEQF
V: TRBV5-1; D: NA; CDR3: ASQPANTGELF
V: TRBV7-9; D: TRBD1; CDR3: ASSLGQPPYEQY